A single sample is the source of the 5 T cell receptor beta chains below, sequenced in a study of blood T cell repertoires in COVID-19. The repertoire was sequenced with immunoSEQ multiplex PCR; TCRdb's copy has only in-frame clones and lacks some. This table has 130,000 to 150,000 clones, around four fifths appearing once. The specimen sequenced was peripheral blood. The receptors come from a woman between 40 and 50 years old with active or convalescent COVID-19.

The chain is built from TRBV6-5 and TRBJ1-1, with a tentative D call TRBD1 (6 bases). The CDR3 sequence is 15 residues long. Looked up from germline, CDR1 is MNHEY and CDR2 is SVGAGI. Trimming shortened V by 6 bases and J by 0 bases, and 14 bases separated the two germline ends. The CDR3 DNA reads as TGTGCCAGCAGGCGCACTCAGGGGCTGAACACTGAAGCTTTCTTT. Protein product: CASRRTQGLNTEAFF.

On this clone: Its ends do not fully match the called genes, so a read error is possible. V and J are TRBV20-1 and TRBJ1-2; tentative D call: TRBD1 (6 bases). There are 10 residues in the CDR3. Looked up from germline, CDR1 is DFQATT and CDR2 is SNEGSKA (reference sequence). The CDR3 DNA reads as TGCAGTGCTAGACCGGGGGGCTCCACCTTC. It specifies CSARPGGSTF.

The chain combines TRBV7-9 with TRBJ2-5; TRBD1 aligns across 7 bases. The CDR3 contains 14 residues. Trimming removed 6 bases from V and 2 bases from J; junction bases left unmatched: 6. The germline CDR1 and CDR2 sequences are SEHNR and FQNEAQ (reference sequence). The CDR3 nucleotides are TGTGCCAGCAGTTCGCGGACAGGTCAAGAGACCCAGTACTTC. Protein sequence: CASSSRTGQETQYF.

The chain combines TRBV18 with TRBJ1-1; TRBD1 matches 10 bases. Unmatched junction bases numbered 4, after V lost 3 bases and J lost 0 bases. In germline, CDR1 is KGHSH, CDR2 LQKENI. The CDR3 length is 16 residues. The CDR3 DNA sequence: TGTGCCAGCTCACCCCCGGGACAGGGGTTGAACACTGAAGCTTTCTTT. Encoded protein: CASSPPGQGLNTEAFF.

The rearrangement uses TRBV6-1 and TRBJ1-1; D is perhaps TRBD1 (6 bases). Germline V CDR1 and CDR2: MNHNS, SASEGT. Trimming cost V 3 bases and J 0 bases, with 11 bases left between them. This CDR3 is 15 amino acids long. This CDR3 reads CASSDPQGMNTEAFF. CDR3 DNA: TGTGCCAGCAGTGACCCCCAGGGGATGAACACTGAAGCTTTCTTT.